The 5 T cell receptor beta chains presented below share a single source sample, sequenced in a study of control samples from healthy donors and cancer patients. TCRdb's table, derived via immunoSEQ multiplex PCR, lists solely in-frame clones and lacks some. The table records 150,000 to 200,000 clones, more than 80% of them present only once. Sequences were obtained from blood. Receptors were obtained from a man aged 25 to 40 in good health.

The chain has TRBV7-9 and TRBJ2-3; 13 bases are a match to TRBD2. Germline CDR1 and CDR2: SEHNR and FQNEAQ (reference sequence). This CDR3 has 17 residues. J lost 1 base, V lost 5 bases, and 6 bases had no gene match. The CDR3 loop is CASSLRTSGSGTDTQYF. CDR3 nucleotides: TGTGCCAGCAGCCTGAGGACTAGCGGGAGCGGCACAGATACGCAGTATTTT.

This sequence joins TRBV7-2 and TRBJ2-5; 9 positions agree with TRBD2. The CDR3 spans 15 residues. With 1 base clipped from V and 4 bases from J, the junction kept 4 bases outside the gene matches. The germline V gene encodes CDR1 SGHTA and CDR2 FQGNSA. In DNA, the CDR3 is TGTGCCAGCAGCTTAGGTGCGGGGGGGCGAGAGACCCAGTACTTC. It yields the protein CASSLGAGGRETQYF. Together with reference TRBV7-2 and TRBJ2-5, the CDR3 gives the full variable domain: GAGVSQSPSNKVTEKGKDVELRCDPISGHTALYWYRQSLGQGLEFLIYFQGNSAPDKSGLPSDRFSAERTGGSVSTLTIQRTQQEDSAVYLCASSLGAGGRETQYFGPGTRLLVL.

This clone appeared many times. This sequence joins TRBV6-1 and TRBJ1-2; TRBD1 aligns across 8 bases. Germline V gives CDR1 MNHNS, CDR2 SASEGT. The CDR3 has 13 residues. Trimming cost V 3 bases and J 4 bases; bases outside gene matches: 1. The CDR3 DNA sequence: TGTGCCAGCAGTGACAGGGGGCGCTATGGCTACACCTTC. It specifies CASSDRGRYGYTF.

This clone came up once. The rearrangement joins TRBV7-9 to TRBJ1-1, with D uncertain. Trimming took off 1 base at V and 6 bases at J, with 12 bases between the two ends. The CDR3 runs to 14 residues. Germline-derived CDR1 and CDR2 are SEHNR and FQNEAQ (reference sequence). The CDR3 nucleotides are TGTGCCAGCAGCTTAGAGCTTAAAGGCGCTGAAGCTTTCTTT. This translates into CASSLELKGAEAFF. Filled out from reference TRBV7-9 and TRBJ1-1, the complete variable domain reads DTGVSQNPRHKITKRGQNVTFRCDPISEHNRLYWYRQTLGQGPEFLTYFQNEAQLEKSRLLSDRFSAERPKGSFSTLEIQRTEQGDSAMYLCASSLELKGAEAFFGQGTRLTVV.

This chain uses TRBV6-2 or TRBV6-3 with TRBJ1-2; TRBD1 agrees at 7 bases. The ends lost 6 bases at V and 7 bases at J; junction bases unmatched: 8. The CDR3 runs 13 residues. Per germline, CDR1 MNHEY and CDR2 SVGEGT. The CDR3 loop is CASSSRQGGGYTF. In nucleotides, the CDR3 is TGTGCCAGCAGCTCTCGACAGGGCGGTGGCTACACCTTC.